This record looks at one T cell receptor beta chain sequence and its context. Its matching antigen is unknown. Trimming took 5 bases from V and 2 from J; bases not matched to a gene: 9. The CDR3 contains 15 residues. Germline-derived CDR1 and CDR2 are SGHTA and FQGNSA. Donors had nominal health at sampling but likely had unrecorded immune exposures. The PCR employed 60 Vbeta primers together with 13 Jbeta primers. Profiling relied on immunoSEQ multiplex PCR, and the TCRdb table lists in-frame clones only, not all of them. The table for this sample gives 130,000 or so clones. This sample was taken from a study of cytomegalovirus exposure and HLA in healthy donors. About the study: Roughly 179 million T cells yielded some 100 million unique TCR beta sequences, as an earlier analysis found. Whole-study findings and limits: Most TCR beta V segments were productive about 87% or about 30% of the time in an earlier analysis. The authors enumerated over 150 TCR beta chains as linked to cytomegalovirus.

The sequence was collected from a woman aged 40 to 50 in good health and CMV-seropositive. This rearrangement joins TRBV7-2 to TRBJ2-7, with 7 positions matching TRBD2. Sequenced material: PBMCs. The CDR3 loop is CASSETSRSPYEQYF. The CDR3 DNA sequence: TGTGCCAGCAGCGAGACTAGCAGGTCACCCTACGAGCAGTACTTC. Looking up the rest from reference TRBV7-2 and TRBJ2-7 gives the full variable domain: GAGVSQSPSNKVTEKGKDVELRCDPISGHTALYWYRQSLGQGLEFLIYFQGNSAPDKSGLPSDRFSAERTGGSVSTLTIQRTQQEDSAVYLCASSETSRSPYEQYFGPGTRLTVT.